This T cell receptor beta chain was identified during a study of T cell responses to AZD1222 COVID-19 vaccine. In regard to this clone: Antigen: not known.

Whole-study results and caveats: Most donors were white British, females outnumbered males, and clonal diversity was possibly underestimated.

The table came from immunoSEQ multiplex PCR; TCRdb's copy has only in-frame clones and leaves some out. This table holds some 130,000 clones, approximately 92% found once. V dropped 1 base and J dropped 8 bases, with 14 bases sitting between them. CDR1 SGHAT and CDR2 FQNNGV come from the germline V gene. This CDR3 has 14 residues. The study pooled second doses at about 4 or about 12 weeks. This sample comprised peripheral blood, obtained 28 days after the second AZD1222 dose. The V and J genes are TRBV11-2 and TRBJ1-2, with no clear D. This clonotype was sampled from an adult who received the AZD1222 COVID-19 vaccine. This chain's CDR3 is CASSLAPSGNGYTF. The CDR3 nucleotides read TGTGCCAGCAGCTTAGCTCCAAGCGGGAACGGCTACACCTTC.